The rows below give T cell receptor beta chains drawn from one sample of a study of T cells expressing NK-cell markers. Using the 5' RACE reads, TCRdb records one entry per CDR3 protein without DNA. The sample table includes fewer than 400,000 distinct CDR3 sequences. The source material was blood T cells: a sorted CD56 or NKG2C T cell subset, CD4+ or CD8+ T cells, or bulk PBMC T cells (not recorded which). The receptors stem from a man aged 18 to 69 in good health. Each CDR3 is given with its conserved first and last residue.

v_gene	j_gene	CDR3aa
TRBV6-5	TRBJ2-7	CASSYRRGPEEQYF
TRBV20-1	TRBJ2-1	CSARDSGGARSYNEQFF
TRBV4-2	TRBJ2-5	CASSQDGLAGGIETQYF
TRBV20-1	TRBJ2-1	CSARDLAGGRYNEQFF
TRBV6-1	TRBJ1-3	CASTTLYSGNTIYF
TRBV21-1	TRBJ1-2	CASSILGQSWGYTF
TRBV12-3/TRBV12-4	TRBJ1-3	CASSPPRQTGSSGNTIYF
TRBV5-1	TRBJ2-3	CASSAYGLAGTDTQYF
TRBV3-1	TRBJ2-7	CASSRLTGGSGEQYF
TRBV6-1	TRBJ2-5	CASRRLAGGRDQETQYF
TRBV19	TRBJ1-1	CASSPGGVMNTEAFF
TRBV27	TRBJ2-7	CASSWGRNSYEQYF
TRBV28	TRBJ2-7	CASSSPNDRYEQYF
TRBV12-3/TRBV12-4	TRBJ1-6	CASRPSTGSNSPLHF
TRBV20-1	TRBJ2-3	CSARDWLASGGPTQYF
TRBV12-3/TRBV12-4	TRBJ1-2	CASSLGGMGRRTGYTF
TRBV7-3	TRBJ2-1	CASGLETTGPLNEQFF
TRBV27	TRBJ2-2	CASSSYDSLGTGELFF
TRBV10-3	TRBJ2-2	CAISESSDREVSTGELFF
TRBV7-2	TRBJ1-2	CASSLADFGYTF
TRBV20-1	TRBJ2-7	CSAPRAREGYEQYF
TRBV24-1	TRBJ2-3	CATTPGPDTQYF
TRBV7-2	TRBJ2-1	CASSPPSGGPYNEQFF
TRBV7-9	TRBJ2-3	CASSREIASPDTQYF
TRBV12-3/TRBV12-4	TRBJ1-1	CASSLRGRSNTEAFF
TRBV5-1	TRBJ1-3	CASSLETGPVNTIYF
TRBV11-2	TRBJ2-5	CASSSRLAPNSEETQYF
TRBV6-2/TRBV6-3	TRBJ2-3	CASNQPPAADTQYF
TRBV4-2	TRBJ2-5	CASSQWQGEGETQYF
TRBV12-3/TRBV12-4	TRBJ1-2	CASSKDGPFGYTF
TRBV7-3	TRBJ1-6	CASSSQGRGYSTPLHF
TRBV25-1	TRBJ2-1	CASSVNTKNEQFF
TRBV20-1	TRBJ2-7	CSASVPRQANYEQYF
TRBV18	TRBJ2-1	CASSPRGADEQFF
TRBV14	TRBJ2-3	CASSQPMIGRSTDTQYF
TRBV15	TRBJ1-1	CATSSPNPIGTEAFF
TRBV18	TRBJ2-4	CASSPPAGSGIQYF
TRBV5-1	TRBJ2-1	CASSLATDRGPKRYNEQFF
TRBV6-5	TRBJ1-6	CASSYSKRHTGGYNSPLHF
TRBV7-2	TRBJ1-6	CASSHRGSPLHF
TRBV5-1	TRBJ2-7	CASSLGNGRIHVF
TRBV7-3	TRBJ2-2	CASSLELLVGSPRDTGELFF
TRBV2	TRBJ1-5	CASNRKNQPQHF
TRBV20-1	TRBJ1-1	CSARDPRGALDEAFF
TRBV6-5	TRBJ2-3	CASSYYARGADTQYF
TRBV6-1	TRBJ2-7	CASSEGRFNYEQYF
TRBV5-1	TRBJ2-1	CASSLGDRTSYNEQFF
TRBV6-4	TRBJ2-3	CASSESSRGGQLRHTQYF
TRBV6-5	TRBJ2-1	CASSYRRVSNEQFF